What follows are 28 T cell receptor beta chains derived from one specimen sequenced in a study of blood T cell repertoires in COVID-19. Clones were sequenced by immunoSEQ multiplex PCR, and TCRdb holds only the in-frame ones, with some missing. The table records 70,000 to 90,000 clones, nearly 90% of them present only once. The sample consisted of peripheral blood. All receptors derive from a man in his fifties or sixties with acute or convalescent COVID-19.

The rearrangement joins TRBV4-2 to TRBJ1-5; D is unclear. CDR3 size: 15 residues. CDR1 and CDR2 from the germline V gene are LGHNA and YNFKEQ. V lost 4 bases and J 0 bases, leaving 10 bases between the germline ends. In nucleotides, the CDR3 is TGTGCCAGCAGCCCAACAGCATCTAGCAATCAGCCCCAGCATTTT. It translates to CASSPTASSNQPQHF.

J is TRBJ2-1 and V is TRBV6-2 or TRBV6-3; 7 bases align to TRBD2. In germline, CDR1 is MNHEY, CDR2 SVGEGT. This CDR3 region has 14 residues. Losses at the gene ends were 4 bases for V and 2 bases for J; bases not matched to a gene: 2. The CDR3 loop reads CASSSGGAYNEQFF. DNA for the CDR3: TGTGCCAGCAGTTCGGGGGGAGCCTACAATGAGCAGTTCTTC.

The chain links TRBV10-2 to TRBJ1-3; 7 nucleotides agree with TRBD1. The CDR3 is made up of 14 amino acids. After removal of 5 bases from V and 3 bases from J, the junction contained 4 bases not matched to a gene. Per the germline V gene, CDR1 is WSHSY and CDR2 is SAAADI. The CDR3 nucleotides are TGCGCCAGCAGTAGAGGACAGGATGGAAACACCATATATTTT. The encoded protein is CASSRGQDGNTIYF.

V gene TRBV29-1 combines with J gene TRBJ1-3, with 8 bases aligning to TRBD1. From germline, CDR1 is SQVTM and CDR2 ANQGSEA. This CDR3 has 14 residues. The V gene end was trimmed by 6 bases and the J gene end by 0 bases; junction bases not matched to a gene: 4. CDR3 DNA sequence: TGCAGCGTGCGACAGGGGAGCTCTGGAAACACCATATATTTT. Encoded protein: CSVRQGSSGNTIYF.

The CDR3: CASSSQLGTGVEQYF. The CDR3 nucleotides are TGTGCCAGCAGTTCCCAACTTGGGACAGGGGTCGAGCAGTACTTC. The J gene is TRBJ2-7, the V gene TRBV2; 10 positions match TRBD1. Trimming took 5 bases from V and 6 from J; bases not matched to a gene: 10. The CDR3 is made up of 15 amino acids. Germline V gene data show CDR1 as SNHLY and CDR2 as FYNNEI.

This clone was counted only a few times. J is TRBJ1-5 and V is TRBV19; 8 bases are shared with TRBD1. After removal of 8 bases from V and 4 bases from J, the junction contained 7 bases not matched to a gene. The CDR3 runs 14 residues. CDR1 is LNHDA and CDR2 is SQIVND in the germline V gene (reference sequence). The CDR3 DNA sequence: TGTGCCAGTGAGCAGGGGGCTGGGAATCAGCCCCAGCATTTT. Translated, it gives CASEQGAGNQPQHF.

The V and J genes are TRBV28 and TRBJ2-5, with 9 bases identical to TRBD1. The CDR3 extends over 19 amino acids. Germline V gene lookup returns CDR1 MDHEN and CDR2 SYDVKM. Trimming removed 5 bases from V and 3 bases from J; junction bases left unmatched: 19. CDR3 loop: CASSLLPLPGTGREETQYF. The CDR3 coding sequence is TGTGCCAGCAGTCTCCTCCCTCTCCCCGGGACAGGGAGGGAAGAGACCCAGTACTTC.

The chain uses TRBV7-8 and TRBJ1-1, with D possibly being TRBD1 (5 bases). The CDR3 covers 16 residues. Germline loops: CDR1 SGHVS, CDR2 FQNEAQ. V lost 1 base and J lost 3, with 15 bases in between. The CDR3 DNA follows: TGTGCCAGCAGCTTAGTTTTGACCCAAGGGGACACTGAAGCTTTCTTT. This encodes CASSLVLTQGDTEAFF. The complete variable domain, with remaining parts taken from reference TRBV7-8 and TRBJ1-1, reads GAGVSQSPRYKVAKRGQDVALRCDPISGHVSLFWYQQALGQGPEFLTYFQNEAQLDKSGLPSDRFFAERPEGSVSTLKIQRTQQEDSAVYLCASSLVLTQGDTEAFFGQGTRLTVV.

The rearrangement uses TRBV2 and TRBJ1-5; unclear D gene. The germline CDR1 and CDR2 sequences are SNHLY and FYNNEI. This CDR3 spans 15 amino acids. Trimming took off 2 bases at V and 4 bases at J, with 12 bases between the two ends. The CDR3 loop reads CASSENGAPNQPQHF. The CDR3 nucleotides read TGTGCCAGCAGTGAAAACGGAGCCCCTAATCAGCCCCAGCATTTT.

This clone was recorded a few times. The chain couples TRBV5-1 to TRBJ1-2; D gene uncertain. Germline CDR1 is SGHRS and CDR2 is YFSETQ. The CDR3 is 13 amino acids. The V end was cut by 3 bases, the J end by 5 bases, with 11 bases between. The CDR3 spells CASSWEEGYGYTF. Here the CDR3 DNA reads TGCGCCAGCAGCTGGGAAGAGGGATATGGCTACACCTTC.

This chain connects TRBV2 to TRBJ1-2; the match to TRBD1 covers 8 bases. Germline CDR1 is SNHLY and CDR2 is FYNNEI. The V gene end was trimmed by 6 bases and the J gene end by 4 bases; junction bases not matched to a gene: 7. The CDR3 runs to 14 residues. CDR3 sequence reads: CASSGQGAGYGYTF. The DNA of the CDR3 is TGTGCCAGCAGCGGACAGGGCGCCGGCTATGGCTACACCTTC.

DNA of the CDR3: TGTGCCAGCAGACCCATCGGGACAGCTCCTGGAAACACCATATATTTT. Residues: CASRPIGTAPGNTIYF. V gene TRBV28 combines with J gene TRBJ1-3; 7 bases match TRBD1. The length of the CDR3 is 16 residues. Germline V CDR1 and CDR2: MDHEN, SYDVKM. With 6 bases clipped from V and 2 bases from J, the junction kept 10 bases outside the gene matches.

This clone was seen only a few times. The gene calls are TRBV7-9 and TRBJ1-6, with D unresolved. The V and J ends lost 1 base and 7 bases respectively, with 8 bases between them. This CDR3 is built from 14 residues. Germline V gene lookup returns CDR1 SEHNR and CDR2 FQNEAQ (reference sequence). Here the CDR3 reads CASSLGERNSPLHF. Here the CDR3 DNA reads TGTGCCAGCAGCTTAGGAGAGCGGAATTCACCCCTCCACTTT.

The chain recombines TRBV5-1 with TRBJ2-4; 10 bases map to TRBD1. Germline V gene data show CDR1 as SGHRS and CDR2 as YFSETQ. The CDR3 runs 16 residues. V lost 4 bases to trimming and J lost 2 bases; unmatched junction nucleotides: 6. The CDR3 sequence: CASSRDRGKTKNIQYF. In DNA, the CDR3 is TGCGCCAGCAGCCGGGACAGGGGAAAGACCAAAAACATTCAGTACTTC.

V is TRBV9 and J is TRBJ1-1; D is ambiguous. The CDR3 is 13 amino acids. Germline V gene lookup returns CDR1 SGDLS and CDR2 YYNGEE. The ends were cut back, 0 bases at V and 1 base at J, with 4 bases in the middle. This CDR3 reads CASSVVQNTEAFF. CDR3 nucleotides: TGTGCCAGCAGCGTAGTACAGAACACTGAAGCTTTCTTT. Variable domain in full (rest from reference TRBV9 and TRBJ1-1): DSGVTQTPKHLITATGQRVTLRCSPRSGDLSVYWYQQSLDQGLQFLIQYYNGEERAKGNILERFSAQQFPDLHSELNLSSLELGDSALYFCASSVVQNTEAFFGQGTRLTVV.

The V call is TRBV12-3 or TRBV12-4, the J call TRBJ1-2; 10 nucleotides align to TRBD1. Germline trimming cut 10 bases from V and 8 bases from J; bases unmatched to any gene: 10. The CDR3 covers 13 residues. CDR3 in amino acids: CATLSTGGRGYTF. CDR3 DNA sequence: TGTGCCACCTTATCGACAGGGGGCAGGGGCTACACCTTC.

The CDR3 sequence: CASNLGQTNTEAFF. As DNA, the CDR3 is TGTGCCAGCAACCTTGGACAGACGAACACTGAAGCTTTCTTT. This chain connects TRBV11-2 to TRBJ1-1, with a tentative D call TRBD1 (6 bases). Germline V gene lookup returns CDR1 SGHAT and CDR2 FQNNGV. The length of the CDR3 is 14 residues. V gave up 7 bases and J gave up 1 base, with 13 bases separating them.

This chain joins TRBV5-1 and TRBJ1-3; weak D call: TRBD1 (5 bases). The V and J ends lost 0 bases and 0 bases respectively, with 7 bases between them. CDR1 and CDR2 from the germline V gene are SGHRS and YFSETQ. This CDR3 is 15 amino acids long. The CDR3 nucleotides read TGCGCCAGCAGCTTGGGGGGCAGCTCTGGAAACACCATATATTTT. This translates into CASSLGGSSGNTIYF.

CDR3 DNA: TGTGCCAGCTCACCCAGGGACAGGGGGCTTGCTTTCTTT. This gives the protein CASSPRDRGLAFF. This rearrangement joins TRBV18 to TRBJ1-1, with TRBD1 matching 12 bases. The V gene end was trimmed by 3 bases and the J gene end by 11 bases; junction bases not matched to a gene: 4. CDR1 is KGHSH, CDR2 LQKENI, per germline. The CDR3 totals 13 residues.

The rearrangement joins TRBV10-1 to TRBJ2-3, with TRBD2 matching over 9 bases. This CDR3 has 13 amino acids. In germline, CDR1 is WNHNN, CDR2 SYGVQD (reference sequence). J gave up 6 bases and V 8 bases, and 6 bases lay outside the gene matches. The CDR3 is CASRGGASDTQYF. CDR3 sequence (DNA): TGCGCCAGCCGCGGGGGGGCATCCGATACGCAGTATTTT.

This chain connects TRBV28 to TRBJ1-1; D gene unclear. V lost 10 bases and J lost 4, with 10 bases in between. This CDR3 comprises 11 residues. CDR1 and CDR2 (germline): MDHEN, SYDVKM. DNA for the CDR3: TGTGCCACCCTTGGGCCCACTGAAGCTTTCTTT. It codes for CATLGPTEAFF.

The chain couples TRBV5-1 to TRBJ2-5, with TRBD2 matching over 11 bases. Germline V gene lookup returns CDR1 SGHRS and CDR2 YFSETQ. Trimming cost V 3 bases and J 4 bases; bases outside gene matches: 5. The CDR3 spans 15 residues. CDR3 nucleotide sequence: TGCGCCAGCAGCTCGGGACTAGCGGAGGGAGAGACCCAGTACTTC. This codes for CASSSGLAEGETQYF. Filled out from reference TRBV5-1 and TRBJ2-5, the complete variable domain reads KAGVTQTPRYLIKTRGQQVTLSCSPISGHRSVSWYQQTPGQGLQFLFEYFSETQRNKGNFPGRFSGRQFSNSRSEMNVSTLELGDSALYLCASSSGLAEGETQYFGPGTRLLVL.

This clone was counted only a few times. The J gene is TRBJ2-2, the V gene TRBV7-9; TRBD1 matches 7 bases. The CDR3 has 13 residues. J was trimmed by 6 bases and V by 6 bases; bases with no gene match: 4. Germline values: CDR1 SEHNR, CDR2 FQNEAQ (reference sequence). The CDR3 protein is CASRITGAGELFF. The CDR3 nucleotides are TGTGCCAGCAGGATCACAGGGGCCGGGGAGCTGTTTTTT.

With respect to this clone: Other DNA sequences in this sample translate to the same CDR3. The chain links TRBV27 to TRBJ2-7; possibly TRBD2 for D (5 bases). There are 13 residues in the CDR3. With 6 bases removed from V and 5 bases from J, the gap between germline ends came to 14 bases. Germline V gene sequence: CDR1 MNHEY, CDR2 SMNVEV (reference sequence). The CDR3 here is CASSIRTGNEQYF. Here the CDR3 DNA reads TGTGCCAGCAGCATACGGACTGGTAACGAGCAGTACTTC.

The chain recombines TRBV10-3 with TRBJ2-1; D may be TRBD1 (7 bases). Germline lookup yields CDR1 ENHRY and CDR2 SYGVKD. The CDR3 spans 14 residues. V lost 11 bases and J 5 bases, leaving 19 bases between the germline ends. The CDR3 protein is CAYSGGGSDNEQFF. CDR3 bases: TGTGCCTATTCTGGAGGGGGCTCGGACAATGAGCAGTTCTTC.

This chain connects TRBV13 to TRBJ2-3, with 11 bases identical to TRBD1. The ends lost 6 bases at V and 2 bases at J; junction bases unmatched: 7. CDR3 size: 16 residues. The germline V gene has CDR1 PRHDT and CDR2 FYEKMQ (reference sequence). The CDR3 here is CASRAQGQGVTDTQYF. Here the CDR3 DNA reads TGTGCCAGCAGGGCTCAGGGACAGGGGGTCACAGATACGCAGTATTTT.

This clone was picked up a small number of times. The V call is TRBV4-2, the J call TRBJ2-7, with 7 bases matching TRBD1. Germline V gene sequence: CDR1 LGHNA, CDR2 YNFKEQ. Trimming at V came to 0 bases and at J to 3 bases, leaving 5 bases not matched to a gene. The CDR3 runs 15 residues. The CDR3, as DNA: TGTGCCAGCAGCCAAGATTTGGCAGGGGGCTACGAGCAGTACTTC. This sequence encodes CASSQDLAGGYEQYF.

This chain connects TRBV5-6 to TRBJ1-2, with a weak D call TRBD1 (5 bases). This CDR3 has 15 amino acids. CDR1 and CDR2 from the germline V gene are SGHDT and YYEEEE. V was pared by 0 bases and J by 4 bases, with 13 bases between. The CDR3 loop reads CASSLDAGSAYGYTF. In DNA, the CDR3 is TGTGCCAGCAGCTTGGACGCAGGGTCGGCCTATGGCTACACCTTC.